The 21 T cell receptor beta chains listed next were all sequenced from one sample in a study of a mutant IDH1 vaccine in newly diagnosed glioma. The table came from immunoSEQ multiplex PCR; TCRdb's copy has only in-frame clones and leaves some out. The repertoire holds tens of thousands of clones, with roughly three quarters as singletons. The antigens of these receptors remain unknown. As to time point: week 11, during vaccination. What each vaccine dose contained was 300 ug of mutant IDH1 20-mer peptide, accompanied by topical imiquimod. The material was peripheral blood mononuclear cells (PBMCs), obtained from a glioma patient whose treatment included an IDH1 peptide vaccine. The source is a man aged 18-30 years with glioma. Some clones in this sample may be carry-over from other donors' samples.

The V call is TRBV9, the J call TRBJ2-1, with 7 bases identical to TRBD1. The trim removed 3 bases at V and 9 bases at J, leaving 9 bases unmatched. Germline-derived CDR1 and CDR2 are SGDLS and YYNGEE. The CDR3 has 14 amino acids. CDR3 protein: CASSAGQVQGEQFF. The CDR3 bases are TGTGCCAGCAGCGCAGGACAGGTCCAGGGTGAGCAGTTCTTC.

This clone was recorded a few times. This chain joins TRBV11-3 and TRBJ1-1; D is possibly TRBD1 (6 bases). V shed 1 base and J shed 4 bases, with 10 bases lying between them. The germline gives CDR1 SGHNT, CDR2 YENEEA. The CDR3 sequence is 14 residues long. The CDR3 bases are TGTGCCAGCAGCTTAGCAGGGGTCAGCACTGAAGCTTTCTTT. Protein product: CASSLAGVSTEAFF.

The CDR3 protein is CAWSGMGEQYF. The CDR3 bases are TGTGCCTGGAGTGGCATGGGCGAGCAGTACTTC. The chain has TRBV30 and TRBJ2-7; D remains unclear. Germline CDR1 GTSNPN, CDR2 SVGIG (reference sequence). V lost 1 base and J lost 6, with 7 bases in between. The CDR3 is made up of 11 amino acids.

The V call is TRBV25-1, the J call TRBJ1-5, with D perhaps TRBD1 (5 bases). The CDR3 length is 13 residues. Germline V gives CDR1 MGHDK, CDR2 SYGVNS. With 1 base removed from V and 7 bases from J, the gap between germline ends came to 8 bases. CDR3 in amino acids: CASSESGGQPQHF. CDR3 in DNA: TGTGCCAGCAGTGAATCGGGGGGGCAGCCCCAGCATTTT.

This rearrangement joins TRBV12-5 to TRBJ2-7; 7 nucleotides match TRBD1. V trimming: 3 bases; J trimming: 5 bases; junction bases outside the gene matches: 7. Per the germline V gene, CDR1 is LGHNT and CDR2 is FRNRAP. The CDR3 is 14 residues long. DNA for the CDR3: TGTGCTAGTGGTTTAGGTGGGACAGAGGACGAGCAGTACTTC. Its translation: CASGLGGTEDEQYF.

The chain joins TRBV18 to TRBJ1-1; 7 nucleotides match TRBD1. The CDR3 is made up of 15 amino acids. Trimming removed 5 bases from V and 2 bases from J; junction bases left unmatched: 8. Germline lookup yields CDR1 KGHSH and CDR2 LQKENI. CDR3 sequence: CASSKTGPPNTEAFF. The CDR3 nucleotides read TGTGCCAGCTCAAAGACAGGGCCACCCAACACTGAAGCTTTCTTT.

The chain is built from TRBV27 and TRBJ2-5; D is undetermined. Trimming pared 4 bases from V and 1 base from J, leaving 7 bases between. CDR1 MNHEY and CDR2 SMNVEV come from the germline V gene (reference sequence). This CDR3 is built from 13 residues. The DNA for the CDR3 is TGTGCCAGCAGTTCTGACGGCCAAGAGACCCAGTACTTC. This sequence encodes CASSSDGQETQYF.

A remark on this clone: One end of the junction is discordant with germline, which a read error may explain. The chain recombines TRBV30 with TRBJ1-2; D is undetermined. Germline V lookup: CDR1 GTSNPN, CDR2 SVGIG (reference sequence). The length of the CDR3 is 12 residues. The CDR3 DNA is TGTGCCCGGAGGGCGGGGAACTATGGCTACACCTTC. Its translation is CARRAGNYGYTF.

This clone turned up a few times. The DNA for the CDR3 is TGTGCCAGCAGTTACGGGCAGAATCAGCCCCAGCATTTT. Translating it yields CASSYGQNQPQHF. This chain connects TRBV6-6 to TRBJ1-5; the D is unclear. CDR3 length: 13 amino acids. Between the trimmed V and J ends, which lost 2 bases and 4 bases, there was a span of 6 bases. The germline V gene has CDR1 MNHNY and CDR2 SVGAGI (reference sequence).

V gene TRBV15 combines with J gene TRBJ2-2, with a possible D match to TRBD1 (5 bases). Looked up from germline, CDR1 is LNHNV and CDR2 is YYDKDF (reference sequence). This CDR3 has 17 residues. V was cut by 1 base and J by 0 bases, with 12 bases left in between. CDR3 loop: CATSRGFRETNTGELFF. In nucleotides, the CDR3 is TGTGCCACCAGCAGAGGCTTCAGGGAAACGAACACCGGGGAGCTGTTTTTT.

The V call is TRBV19, the J call TRBJ2-1; D ambiguous. V shed 7 bases and J shed 7 bases, with 8 bases lying between them. The germline CDR1 and CDR2 sequences are LNHDA and SQIVND (reference sequence). The CDR3 spans 11 residues. CDR3 sequence (DNA): TGTGCCAGTACGAGGTGGAATGAGCAGTTCTTC. It yields the protein CASTRWNEQFF.

The chain recombines TRBV10-3 with TRBJ1-1; 7 bases are shared with TRBD1. Trimming removed 6 bases from V and 0 bases from J; junction bases left unmatched: 7. This CDR3 comprises 15 residues. Germline V gives CDR1 ENHRY, CDR2 SYGVKD. This chain's CDR3 is CAIRDRAGMNTEAFF. CDR3 nucleotide sequence: TGTGCCATCAGAGACAGGGCAGGTATGAACACTGAAGCTTTCTTT.

This clone was observed once. The rearrangement uses TRBV4-1 and TRBJ1-6; D might be TRBD1 (5 bases). Germline V CDR1 and CDR2: MGHRA, YSYEKL. The V end lost 0 bases, the J end lost 1 base, and 10 bases lay between the germline ends. The CDR3 sequence is 17 residues long. The CDR3 reads CASSQEFRGSYNSPLHF. CDR3 DNA: TGCGCCAGCAGCCAAGAATTCCGGGGGTCCTATAATTCACCCCTCCACTTT.

J is TRBJ2-7 and V is TRBV6-5; D remains unclear. The V gene's germline CDR1 is MNHEY and CDR2 SVGAGI. CDR3 length: 13 residues. V was trimmed by 8 bases and J by 2 bases, leaving 13 bases between them. The CDR3 here is CASRTAHAYEQYF. For the CDR3, the DNA is TGTGCCAGCCGGACGGCCCACGCCTACGAGCAGTACTTC.

The chain combines TRBV5-1 with TRBJ2-7; 7 positions match TRBD1. The V gene end was trimmed by 4 bases and the J gene end by 3 bases; junction bases not matched to a gene: 13. CDR3 length: 16 residues. Per germline, CDR1 SGHRS and CDR2 YFSETQ. The CDR3 DNA is TGCGCCAGCAGCGGAAACAGGGGATTCTCACTCTACGAGCAGTACTTC. This translates into CASSGNRGFSLYEQYF.

V gene TRBV10-3 combines with J gene TRBJ1-1; D unclear. V lost 3 bases to trimming and J lost 0 bases, with 5 bases between them. Germline CDR1 and CDR2: ENHRY and SYGVKD. This CDR3 has 13 residues. The CDR3 loop reads CAISDVMNTEAFF. The CDR3 DNA reads as TGTGCCATCAGTGACGTAATGAACACTGAAGCTTTCTTT.

The chain uses TRBV5-6 and TRBJ2-7; the D is unclear. Trimming cost V 3 bases and J 9 bases, with 16 bases left between them. This CDR3 has 13 residues. Germline loops: CDR1 SGHDT, CDR2 YYEEEE. CDR3 coding DNA: TGTGCCAGCAGCTATTCTCTCGAACAAGGGCAGTACTTC. It codes for CASSYSLEQGQYF. Based on the CDR3 plus reference TRBV5-6 and TRBJ2-7, the full variable domain is DAGVTQSPTHLIKTRGQQVTLRCSPKSGHDTVSWYQQALGQGPQFIFQYYEEEERQRGNFPDRFSGHQFPNYSSELNVNALLLGDSALYLCASSYSLEQGQYFGPGTRLTVT.

The rearrangement joins TRBV5-1 to TRBJ2-6; D unclear. The CDR3 spans 16 residues. Germline CDR1 and CDR2: SGHRS and YFSETQ. Trimming took off 4 bases at V and 3 bases at J, with 14 bases between the two ends. The CDR3 spells CASSRAEHDGANVLTF. The CDR3 DNA reads TGCGCCAGCAGCCGCGCGGAACATGATGGGGCCAACGTCCTGACTTTC.

The chain links TRBV27 to TRBJ2-5, with D perhaps TRBD1 or TRBD2 (6 bases each). Trimming left V 2 bases short and J 5 bases short, with 9 bases between. The CDR3 extends over 13 amino acids. Germline V gene sequence: CDR1 MNHEY, CDR2 SMNVEV (reference sequence). CDR3 residues: CASSLGGLETQYF. In DNA form, the CDR3 reads TGTGCCAGCAGTTTAGGGGGGCTGGAGACCCAGTACTTC.

The rearrangement uses TRBV30 and TRBJ1-5; weak D call: TRBD1 (5 bases). Germline V gene lookup returns CDR1 GTSNPN and CDR2 SVGIG (reference sequence). The CDR3 contains 13 residues. The CDR3 here is CAGSLHPGQPQHF. The CDR3 DNA reads as TGTGCGGGGAGTCTACACCCAGGGCAGCCCCAGCATTTT. Full variable domain (missing parts from reference TRBV30 and TRBJ1-5): SQTIHQWPATLVQPVGSPLSLECTVEGTSNPNLYWYRQAAGRGLQLLFYSVGIGQISSEVPQNLSASRPQDRQFILSSKKLLLSDSGFYLCAGSLHPGQPQHFGDGTRLSIL.

The chain links TRBV9 to TRBJ2-2; D might be TRBD1 or TRBD2, each matching 5 bases. CDR1 is SGDLS and CDR2 is YYNGEE in the germline V gene. Trimming took off 3 bases at V and 0 bases at J, with 9 bases between the two ends. The CDR3 is 15 residues long. The CDR3 nucleotides read TGTGCCAGCAGCGCCGGGACGACGAACACCGGGGAGCTGTTTTTT. Translated, it gives CASSAGTTNTGELFF.